This T cell receptor beta chain was identified during a study of cytomegalovirus exposure and HLA in healthy donors. The overall study: From HLA-typed donors, an early data release held tens of millions of unique TCRs. Most donors, roughly 84% of approximately 400 genotyped, fell in the Caucasian-associated ancestry cluster. Broader study findings: When analyzed later, a missense DCLRE1C variant was found to be linked to TCR beta V- and J-gene trimming.

The germline gives CDR1 SGHRS, CDR2 YFSETQ. The CDR3 contains 18 residues. Comments on this clone: Its antigen is not known. The junction and the germline gene differ at one end; a read error may be behind it.

PCR was performed using 60 Vbeta and 13 Jbeta primers. Under the authors' procedure: Tens of millions of unique TCR beta chains, roughly 10 million shared, were counted in a later analysis. Profiled with immunoSEQ multiplex PCR; TCRdb holds only in-frame clones, not every one. V, J and clone size were drawn from that table, and D and trimming were deduced from the DNA. Of over 150,000 clones listed, 70% to 80% are singletons. The chain links TRBV5-1 to TRBJ1-6; no definite D call. This sequence originates from a man aged 18 to 30 in good health and CMV-seropositive. Material for sequencing was PBMCs. CDR3 DNA sequence: TGCGCCAGCAGTCTCGCCGGGCTCGGGATCTCCTATAATTCACTCCTCCACTTT. This gives the protein CASSLAGLGISYNSLLHF.